This T cell receptor beta chain was found in a study of T cell repertoires in cytomegalovirus infection. A remark on this clonotype: As yet, its antigen is unknown.

One entry per CDR3 protein, called by TCRdb with MiXCR from the reads. The sample includes about 400,000 distinct CDR3 sequences, about 34% of them seen just once. The CDR3 consists of 16 residues. Trimming cost V 6 bases and J 1 base, with 16 bases left between them. Sequenced material: cultured PBMCs, taken from culture after CMV antigen stimulation. This rearrangement joins TRBV12-3 or TRBV12-4 to TRBJ1-3; tentatively, D is TRBD1 (5 bases). This receptor was taken from a human donor in good health (CMV status not recorded). Some clones in this sample may be carry-over from other donors' samples. The CDR3 sequence is CASRTRDGDSGNTIYF. CDR3 coding DNA: TGTGCCAGCAGAACCCGGGACGGAGATTCTGGAAACACCATATATTTT.